This T cell receptor beta chain is drawn from a study of CD8+CD57+ T cells in acquired aplastic anemia. Study-wide points: The number of CD8+ CDR3 sequences shared by patients and controls was approximately 30.

This clonotype was recorded a few times. Its antigen is not known. Genomic DNA acted as the template from which TCR beta VDJ combination and CDR3 sequence profiling were carried out. MiXCR was run by TCRdb on the reads, yielding one entry per CDR3 protein. Of over 150,000 distinct CDR3 sequences listed, less than 60% are singletons. Those patients picked for sequencing had displayed CD8+CD57+ cell expansion on flow cytometry. The CDR3 runs to 15 residues. Trimming at V came to 6 bases and at J to 2 bases, leaving 7 bases not matched to a gene. Germline V gives CDR1 MGHDK, CDR2 SYGVNS. The chain has TRBV25-1 and TRBJ2-7; 10 bases are a match to TRBD2. The receptor was isolated from a human donor with aplastic anemia. Sample: sorted CD4+, CD8+, or CD8+CD57+ T cells (not recorded which) from PBMCs. The CDR3 DNA is TGTGCCAGCAGGGTCCCAGCGGGAGGGCCCTACGAGCAGTACTTC. Translating it yields CASRVPAGGPYEQYF.